The clone carrying this T cell receptor (beta chain) was observed once. The antigen remains unidentified. These data are taken from a study of vaccination effects on CD4 cells after COVID-19. Study information: Post-vaccine sample collection fell at a median of 72 days after the second dose.

It was after approximately 10 days of culture that CD4+ T cells were isolated. Everyone in the study got two shots of either the BNT162b2 or mRNA-1273 vaccine. No vaccinee had earlier SARS-CoV-2 infection, and nucleocapsid antibodies were negative. TCRdb keeps only in-frame clones here, not all; method: immunoSEQ multiplex PCR. In the table there are 43,000 or so clones, 55% to 75% of which are singletons. CDR3 size: 15 residues. The V and J ends lost 7 bases and 3 bases respectively, with 16 bases between them. Per germline, CDR1 SGHAT and CDR2 FQNNGV. Study-wide findings and caveats: Late after vaccination, infection- and vaccine-induced clones showed marked clonal contraction. Only 1 of 255 vaccine-induced clones from healthy vaccinees cross-reacted with common cold coronaviruses.

The sample in question was CD4+ T cells from PBMCs cultured without peptide, obtained after COVID-19 vaccination. The receptor comes from a human donor who received a COVID-19 vaccine. V and J are TRBV11-2 and TRBJ1-3; D remains unclear. CDR3 sequence: CASNVGLRDGNTIYF. CDR3 sequence (DNA): TGTGCCAGCAATGTCGGGTTAAGAGATGGAAACACCATATATTTT.